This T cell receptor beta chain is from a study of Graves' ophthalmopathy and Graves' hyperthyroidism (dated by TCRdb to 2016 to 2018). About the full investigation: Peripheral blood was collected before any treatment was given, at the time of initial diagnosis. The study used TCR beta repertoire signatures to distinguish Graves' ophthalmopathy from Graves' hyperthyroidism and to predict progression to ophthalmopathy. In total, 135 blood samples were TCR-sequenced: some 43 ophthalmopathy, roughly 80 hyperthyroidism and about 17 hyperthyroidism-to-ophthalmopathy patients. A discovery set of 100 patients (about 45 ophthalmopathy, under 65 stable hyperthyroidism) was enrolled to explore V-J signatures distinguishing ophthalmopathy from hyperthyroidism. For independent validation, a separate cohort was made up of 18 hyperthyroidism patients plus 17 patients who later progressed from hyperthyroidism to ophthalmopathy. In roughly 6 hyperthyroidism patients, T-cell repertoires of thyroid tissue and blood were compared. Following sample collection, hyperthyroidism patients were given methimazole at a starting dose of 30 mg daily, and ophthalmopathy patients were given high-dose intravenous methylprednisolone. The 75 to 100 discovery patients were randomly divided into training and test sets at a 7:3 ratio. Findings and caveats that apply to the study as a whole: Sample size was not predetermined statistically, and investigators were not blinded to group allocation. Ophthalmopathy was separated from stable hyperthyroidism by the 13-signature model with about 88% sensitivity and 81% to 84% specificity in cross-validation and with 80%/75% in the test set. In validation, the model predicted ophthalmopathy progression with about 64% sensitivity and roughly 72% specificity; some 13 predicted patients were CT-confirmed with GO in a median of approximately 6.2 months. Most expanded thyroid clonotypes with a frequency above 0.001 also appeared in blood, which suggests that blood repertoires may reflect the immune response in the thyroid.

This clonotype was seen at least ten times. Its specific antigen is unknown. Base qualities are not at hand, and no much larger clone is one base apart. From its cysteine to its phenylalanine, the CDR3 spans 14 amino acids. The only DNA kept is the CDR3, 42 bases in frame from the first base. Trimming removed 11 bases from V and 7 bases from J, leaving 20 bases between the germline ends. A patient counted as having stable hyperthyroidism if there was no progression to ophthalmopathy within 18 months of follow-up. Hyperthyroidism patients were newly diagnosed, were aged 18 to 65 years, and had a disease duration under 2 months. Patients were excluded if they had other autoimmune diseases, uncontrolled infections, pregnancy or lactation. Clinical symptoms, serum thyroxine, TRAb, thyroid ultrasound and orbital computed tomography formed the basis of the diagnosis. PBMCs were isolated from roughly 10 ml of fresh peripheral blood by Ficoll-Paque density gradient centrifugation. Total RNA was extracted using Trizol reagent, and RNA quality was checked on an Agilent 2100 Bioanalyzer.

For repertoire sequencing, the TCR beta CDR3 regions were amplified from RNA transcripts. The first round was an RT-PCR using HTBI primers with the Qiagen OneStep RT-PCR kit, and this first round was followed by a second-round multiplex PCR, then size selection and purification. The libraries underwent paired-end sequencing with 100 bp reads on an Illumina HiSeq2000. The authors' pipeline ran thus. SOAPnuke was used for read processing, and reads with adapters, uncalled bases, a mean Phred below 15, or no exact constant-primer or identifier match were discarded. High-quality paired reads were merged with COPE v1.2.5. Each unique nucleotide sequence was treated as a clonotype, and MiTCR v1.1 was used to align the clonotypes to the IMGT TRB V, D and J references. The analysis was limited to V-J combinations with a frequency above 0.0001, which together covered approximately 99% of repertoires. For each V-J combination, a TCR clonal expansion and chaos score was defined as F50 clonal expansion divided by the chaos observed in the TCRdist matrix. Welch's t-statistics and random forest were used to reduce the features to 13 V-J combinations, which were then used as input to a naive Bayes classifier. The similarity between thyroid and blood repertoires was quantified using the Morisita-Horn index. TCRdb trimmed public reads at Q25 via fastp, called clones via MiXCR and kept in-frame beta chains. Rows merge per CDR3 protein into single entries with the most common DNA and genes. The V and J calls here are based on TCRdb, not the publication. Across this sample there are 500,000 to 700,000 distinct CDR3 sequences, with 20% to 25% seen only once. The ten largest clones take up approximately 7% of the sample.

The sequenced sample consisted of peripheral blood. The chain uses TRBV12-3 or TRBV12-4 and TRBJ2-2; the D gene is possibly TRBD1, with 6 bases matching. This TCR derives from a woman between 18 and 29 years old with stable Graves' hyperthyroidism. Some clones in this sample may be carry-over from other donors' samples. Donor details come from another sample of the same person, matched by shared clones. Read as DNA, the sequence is TGTGCCGGCTCCGGGACACTCTGGGGCGGGGAGCTGTTTTTT. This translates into CAGSGTLWGGELFF.